The present T cell receptor beta chain was sequenced within a study of cytomegalovirus exposure and HLA in healthy donors. General observations from the study: High specificity and sensitivity for cytomegalovirus status were reported for the classifier.

CDR1 and CDR2 (germline): SSHAT, FNYEAQ (reference sequence). There are 15 residues in the CDR3. V lost 5 bases, J lost 4 bases, and 5 bases stayed unmatched. Repertoires were generated with immunoSEQ multiplex PCR, while TCRdb's copy carries only in-frame clones and drops some. The sample holds 100,000 to 150,000 clones, 94% seen once. About this clone: Its specificity is unknown.

The receptor was derived from a woman aged 18 to 35 in good health and CMV-seronegative. The V and J genes are TRBV7-7 and TRBJ2-3; 11 bases are a match to TRBD2. The specimen was PBMCs. In nucleotides, the CDR3 is TGTGCCAGCAGCGAACTAGCGGGGGCGTCAGATACGCAGTATTTT. Translating gives CASSELAGASDTQYF.